This T cell receptor (beta chain) came from a study of blood T cells in healthy people across ages. CDR3 length equals 14 residues. Germline loops: CDR1 LGHNA, CDR2 YSLEER. V was clipped by 1 base and J by 2 bases, with 6 bases between them. A second PCR, run for roughly 7 to 12 cycles, used a sample-barcoded 5' primer plus a J-beta primer mix. Every cDNA molecule carried a tag from a template-switch adaptor bearing 12 random nucleotides. Via MiXCR, TCRdb re-called the 5' RACE reads, giving one row per CDR3 protein. The table includes around 1.5 million distinct CDR3 sequences, 45% to 70% detected once.

Sequencing was done on a sample of blood. The receptor was isolated from a man younger than 30 in good health. The chain couples TRBV4-3 to TRBJ2-1; D not certain. In nucleotides, the CDR3 is TGCGCCAGCAGCCAAGGACGAACCTACAATGAGCAGTTCTTC. Translating it yields CASSQGRTYNEQFF.